The source of this T cell receptor beta chain is a study of T cells in Graves' hyperthyroidism and ophthalmopathy. Graves' hyperthyroidism without ophthalmopathy progression within 18 months was termed stable. Fresh peripheral blood, roughly 9.8 ml of it, supplied the PBMCs. TCR beta CDR3 sequences were amplified from RNA transcripts. TCR CDR3 regions were first amplified by RT-PCR with HTBI primers. TCRdb redid the calling of the multiplex PCR reads with MiXCR, one entry per CDR3 protein. The sample includes more than 500,000 distinct CDR3 sequences, about a sixth of them seen just once. CDR1 SGHDT and CDR2 YYEEEE come from the germline V gene. Germline trimming cut 2 bases from V and 5 bases from J; bases unmatched to any gene: 8. The CDR3 runs 16 residues.

The clonotype comes from a woman aged 25 to 45 with Graves' hyperthyroidism. Sequenced material: blood. This chain joins TRBV5-6 and TRBJ2-3; the match to TRBD2 covers 10 bases. The CDR3 DNA is TGTGCCAGCAGCTTTTCGAAGCGGGAGGGACTAGATACGCAGTATTTT. Residues: CASSFSKREGLDTQYF.